This T cell receptor (beta chain) was profiled in a study of radiation and T cells in renal cell carcinoma. Time point defined: baseline pretreatment blood. As to treatment: 15 Gy SBRT to primary tumor, nephrectomy 4 weeks later. Radiation-treated patients gave blood at baseline, week 2 and week 4. Using immunoSEQ multiplex PCR, the repertoire was profiled, and TCRdb retains in-frame clones only, with some absent. The sample lists about 140,000 clones; around four fifths were seen once. The ends were cut back, 1 base at V and 5 bases at J, with 12 bases in the middle. Germline-derived CDR1 and CDR2 are GTSNPN and SVGIG (reference sequence). This CDR3 has 14 residues.

Sample: blood, taken from a patient whose treatment included radiotherapy and nephrectomy. This sequence originates from a woman between 45 and 60 years old with renal cell carcinoma. The chain employs TRBV30 and TRBJ1-3; TRBD1 is a possible D gene (5 bases). This CDR3 reads CAWSGQTDRNTIYF. DNA for the CDR3: TGTGCCTGGAGTGGACAGACAGACAGAAACACCATATATTTT.